This T cell receptor (beta chain) was captured by sequencing in a study of T cells in Graves' hyperthyroidism and ophthalmopathy. Template material for amplifying TCR beta CDR3 regions consisted of RNA transcripts. When the TCR CDR3 underwent first-round RT-PCR, the HTBI primer set was used. TCRdb called the multiplex PCR reads again in MiXCR, with one record for every CDR3 protein. The repertoire consists of a few hundred thousand distinct CDR3 sequences, with less than 20% occurring once and the leading ten covering 35% to 45%. Whole-study results and caveats: Through a model of 13 V-J features, ophthalmopathy was separated from stable hyperthyroidism. Blood shared most expanded thyroid clonotypes above 0.001.

Germline CDR1 LGHDT, CDR2 YNNKEL (reference sequence). V was trimmed by 0 bases and J by 0 bases, leaving 9 bases between them. CDR3 size: 16 residues. Concerning this clonotype itself: Its antigen is undetermined.

The sequenced sample consisted of blood. The clonotype comes from a man between 18 and 29 years old with Graves' ophthalmopathy. The V gene is TRBV3-1, the J gene TRBJ1-3, with no clear D. CDR3 amino acids: CASSQEWRRSGNTIYF. The DNA of the CDR3 is TGTGCCAGCAGCCAAGAATGGCGGCGCTCTGGAAACACCATATATTTT.